The clone carrying this T cell receptor beta chain showed up many times. The data derive from a study of T cells in Graves' hyperthyroidism and ophthalmopathy. Regions amplified from RNA transcripts were the TCR beta CDR3 regions. During a first-round RT-PCR of the TCR CDR3, the HTBI primer set was used. TCRdb processed the multiplex PCR reads anew with MiXCR; each CDR3 protein has one entry. The table includes 500,000 or so distinct CDR3 sequences, 15% to 20% detected once. V shed 2 bases and J shed 4 bases, with 18 bases lying between them. The CDR3 totals 15 residues. The germline CDR1 and CDR2 sequences are SQVTM and ANQGSEA.

The chain employs TRBV29-1 and TRBJ2-7; possible D gene TRBD1, 5 bases. The specimen was blood. The receptor was isolated from a woman between 25 and 40 years old with Graves' ophthalmopathy. Here the CDR3 reads CSVELSGRSVYEQYF. In nucleotides, the CDR3 is TGCAGCGTTGAACTCTCAGGGCGGTCGGTTTACGAGCAGTACTTC.